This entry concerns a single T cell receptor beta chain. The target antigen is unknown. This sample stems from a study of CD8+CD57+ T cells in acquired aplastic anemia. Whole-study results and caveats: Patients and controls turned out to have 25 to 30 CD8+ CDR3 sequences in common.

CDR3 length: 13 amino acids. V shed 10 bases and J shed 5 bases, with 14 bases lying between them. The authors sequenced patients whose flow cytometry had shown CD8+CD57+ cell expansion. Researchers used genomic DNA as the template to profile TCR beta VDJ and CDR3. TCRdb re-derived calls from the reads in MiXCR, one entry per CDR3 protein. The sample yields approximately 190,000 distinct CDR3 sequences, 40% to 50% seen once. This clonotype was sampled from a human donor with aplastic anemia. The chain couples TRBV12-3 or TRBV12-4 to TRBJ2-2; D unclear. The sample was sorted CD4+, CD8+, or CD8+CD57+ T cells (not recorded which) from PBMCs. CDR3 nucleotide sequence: TGTGCCACCTTGGGGTTTCAGACCGGGGAGCTGTTTTTT. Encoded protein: CATLGFQTGELFF.